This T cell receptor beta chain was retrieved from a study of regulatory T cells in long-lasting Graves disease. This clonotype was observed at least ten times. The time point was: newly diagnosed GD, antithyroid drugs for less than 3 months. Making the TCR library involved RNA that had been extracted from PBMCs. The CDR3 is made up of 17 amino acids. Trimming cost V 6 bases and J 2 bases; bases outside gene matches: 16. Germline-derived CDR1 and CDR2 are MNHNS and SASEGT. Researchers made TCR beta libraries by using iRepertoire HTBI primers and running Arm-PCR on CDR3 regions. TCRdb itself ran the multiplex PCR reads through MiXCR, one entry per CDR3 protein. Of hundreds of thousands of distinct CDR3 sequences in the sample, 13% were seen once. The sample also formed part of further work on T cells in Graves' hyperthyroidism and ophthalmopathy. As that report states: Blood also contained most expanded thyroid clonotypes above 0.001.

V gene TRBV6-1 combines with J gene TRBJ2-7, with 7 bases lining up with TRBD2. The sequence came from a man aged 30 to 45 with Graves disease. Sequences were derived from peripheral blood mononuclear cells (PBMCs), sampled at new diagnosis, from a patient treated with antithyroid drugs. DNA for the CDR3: TGTGCCAGCAGAGACCTGCTAGCGGATACCTTTCCCTACGAGCAGTACTTC. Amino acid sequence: CASRDLLADTFPYEQYF.